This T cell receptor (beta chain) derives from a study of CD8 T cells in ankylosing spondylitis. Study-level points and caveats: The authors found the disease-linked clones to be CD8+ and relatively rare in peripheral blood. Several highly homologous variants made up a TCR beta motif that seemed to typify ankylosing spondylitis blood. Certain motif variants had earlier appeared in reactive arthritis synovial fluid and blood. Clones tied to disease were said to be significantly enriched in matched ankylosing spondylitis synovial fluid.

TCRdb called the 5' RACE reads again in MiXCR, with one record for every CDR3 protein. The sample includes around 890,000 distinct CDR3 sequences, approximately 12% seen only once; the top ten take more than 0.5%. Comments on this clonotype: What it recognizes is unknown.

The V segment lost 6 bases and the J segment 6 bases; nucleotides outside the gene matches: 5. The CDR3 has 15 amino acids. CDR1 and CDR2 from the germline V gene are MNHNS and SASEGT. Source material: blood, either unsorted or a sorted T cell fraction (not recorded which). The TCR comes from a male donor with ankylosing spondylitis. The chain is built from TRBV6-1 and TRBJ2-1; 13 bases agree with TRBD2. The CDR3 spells CASSWWTSGSNEQFF. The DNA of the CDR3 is TGTGCCAGCAGCTGGTGGACTAGCGGGAGCAATGAGCAGTTCTTC.